A single sample gave rise to the 28 T cell receptor beta chains below, sequenced in a study of T cells in Graves' hyperthyroidism and ophthalmopathy (dated by TCRdb to the late 2010s). Libraries came from multiplex PCR. The listed sequencing device is Illumina HiSeq 2000. Amplification of TCR beta CDR3 regions was carried out from RNA transcripts. The TCR CDR3 was subjected to a first round of RT-PCR using the HTBI primer set and the Qiagen OneStep RT-PCR kit. TCRdb applied fastp at Q25 and MiXCR to the public reads, then kept only in-frame beta chains. Identical CDR3 protein sequences are pooled into one entry, listed with their most common genes and DNA. Here the sample has about 610,000 distinct CDR3 sequences; about 45% occur a single time. The top ten clones comprise more than 7.5% of the sample. The sample was peripheral blood or thyroid tissue (not recorded which). These receptors came from a woman between 18 and 29 years old with Graves' hyperthyroidism.

This clonotype was seen many times. V usage is TRBV12-3 or TRBV12-4 and J usage is TRBJ2-2; D is undetermined. There are 15 residues in the CDR3. The V end lost 5 bases, the J end lost 0 bases, and 10 bases lay between the germline ends. The CDR3: CASSTGYANTGELFF. In DNA form, the CDR3 reads TGTGCCAGCAGTACCGGGTACGCGAACACCGGGGAGCTGTTTTTT.

This clonotype was picked up many times. The chain carries TRBV12-3 or TRBV12-4 and TRBJ2-5; D not resolved. V was cut by 1 base and J by 7 bases, with 7 bases left in between. The CDR3 has 12 amino acids. CDR3 residues: CASSLGVGTQYF. The CDR3, as DNA: TGTGCCAGCAGTTTAGGTGTGGGGACCCAGTACTTC.

Concerning this clonotype: This may come from a read error, since a much larger clone is one base off. The V and J genes are TRBV7-9 and TRBJ2-7; 9 bases fit TRBD2. CDR1 and CDR2 (germline): SEHNR, FQNEAQ (reference sequence). This CDR3 is 16 amino acids long. DNA of the CDR3: TGTGCCTGCAGCTTGGGTCCAGCGGGAGGCCTCTACGAGCAGTACTTC. Protein: CACSLGPAGGLYEQYF.

The rearrangement links TRBV9 to TRBJ1-4; TRBD1 is a possible D gene (6 bases). Germline V gene data show CDR1 as SGDLS and CDR2 as YYNGEE. The CDR3 length is 16 residues. The V gene lost 3 bases and the J gene lost 7 bases, with 19 bases spanning the gap. The CDR3 spells CASSARAGADGEKLFF. In DNA form, the CDR3 reads TGTGCCAGCAGCGCCAGGGCAGGGGCGGATGGTGAAAAACTGTTTTTT.

The V call is TRBV12-3 or TRBV12-4, the J call TRBJ1-5; D is uncertain. Trimming stripped 5 bases from V and 3 bases from J, with 14 bases between. This CDR3 spans 15 amino acids. The CDR3 DNA sequence: TGTGCCAGCAGTCCCGGGTTTTGTAACAATCAGCCCCAGCATTTT. Its protein product is CASSPGFCNNQPQHF.

J is TRBJ1-2 and V is TRBV5-1; possible D gene TRBD1, 5 bases. The CDR3 is 12 residues long. Germline lookup yields CDR1 SGHRS and CDR2 YFSETQ. Trimming pared 4 bases from V and 6 bases from J, leaving 10 bases between. CDR3 sequence: CASSQGDHGYTF. The CDR3 bases are TGCGCCAGCAGCCAAGGGGACCATGGCTACACCTTC.

The chain combines TRBV7-2 with TRBJ2-2, with D possibly being TRBD2 (6 bases). The V and J ends lost 3 bases and 7 bases respectively, with 12 bases between them. The CDR3 totals 14 residues. The germline gives CDR1 SGHTA, CDR2 FQGNSA. CDR3 nucleotides: TGTGCCAGCAGCTTGTTGATGACTAGCGGGGAGCTGTTTTTT. Protein product: CASSLLMTSGELFF.

The chain uses TRBV10-3 and TRBJ1-4; the D gene is possibly TRBD1 (5 bases). With 5 bases removed from V and 6 bases from J, the gap between germline ends came to 19 bases. The germline V gene encodes CDR1 ENHRY and CDR2 SYGVKD. CDR3 size: 16 residues. Written as DNA, the CDR3 is TGTGCCATCAGTCCAGGGTCGGAGGGCGAGGATGAAAAACTGTTTTTT. This sequence encodes CAISPGSEGEDEKLFF.

On this clonotype itself: Given a much more abundant clone one base away, this may be a read error. This CDR3 fails to terminate in the conserved phenylalanine or tryptophan, so it likely reflects a read error. The V gene is TRBV20-1, the J gene TRBJ1-2; D is undetermined. V shed 0 bases and J shed 8 bases, with 7 bases lying between them. CDR1 DFQATT and CDR2 SNEGSKA come from the germline V gene (reference sequence). CDR3 length equals 11 residues. CDR3 loop: CSARDGRGYTL. In nucleotides, the CDR3 is TGCAGTGCTAGAGATGGCAGAGGCTACACCCTC.

To note about this clonotype: The junction departs from germline at one end; a sequencing error may be responsible. The V and J genes are TRBV4-3 and TRBJ1-4; unclear D gene. This CDR3 region has 15 residues. CDR1 is LGHNA, CDR2 YSLEER, per germline. The DNA for the CDR3 is TGCGCCAGCAGCCAGACCAACAGCGGCGGTGAAAAACTGTCTTTT. It specifies CASSQTNSGGEKLSF.

The chain recombines TRBV12-3 or TRBV12-4 with TRBJ2-7; D is uncertain. The CDR3 sequence is 14 residues long. With 6 bases removed from V and 4 bases from J, the gap between germline ends came to 16 bases. CDR3 residues: CASSQLSRAYEQYF. CDR3 nucleotides: TGTGCCAGCAGCCAGTTGAGTAGGGCTTACGAGCAGTACTTC.

This clonotype turned up a few times. V usage is TRBV29-1 and J usage is TRBJ2-1, with TRBD2 matching 7 bases. The CDR3 loop spans 13 amino acids. From germline, CDR1 is SQVTM and CDR2 ANQGSEA. V dropped 4 bases and J dropped 6; count of bases not matched to a gene: 6. The CDR3 loop is CSVGEGPSNEQFF. CDR3 nucleotides: TGCAGCGTTGGGGAGGGCCCGAGCAATGAGCAGTTCTTC.

This clonotype was detected many times. This rearrangement joins TRBV5-8 to TRBJ2-5, with unresolved D. Germline V CDR1 and CDR2: SGHTS, YDEGEE. The CDR3 runs 13 residues. The V gene lost 0 bases and the J gene lost 4 bases, with 7 bases spanning the gap. The CDR3 loop reads CASSLVPIETQYF. In DNA form, the CDR3 reads TGTGCCAGCAGCTTGGTTCCGATAGAGACCCAGTACTTC.

The rearrangement uses TRBV20-1 and TRBJ1-2; 9 nucleotides agree with TRBD1. CDR3 size: 13 residues. Looked up from germline, CDR1 is DFQATT and CDR2 is SNEGSKA (reference sequence). V trimming: 5 bases; J trimming: 4 bases; junction bases outside the gene matches: 5. In nucleotides, the CDR3 is TGCAGTGCTCGTAAGGGACAGGGCTATGGCTACACCTTC. This codes for CSARKGQGYGYTF.

The chain carries TRBV5-1 and TRBJ2-7, with 11 nucleotides matching TRBD1. This CDR3 is built from 15 residues. Germline loops: CDR1 SGHRS, CDR2 YFSETQ. Unmatched junction bases numbered 4, after V lost 2 bases and J lost 3 bases. CDR3 coding DNA: TGCGCCAGCAGCTTTGAGGACAGGGGGCTCTACGAGCAGTACTTC. Translation: CASSFEDRGLYEQYF.

With respect to this clonotype: A much more abundant neighbour one base away suggests this may be a read error. The chain carries TRBV6-5 and TRBJ2-2; 11 nucleotides match TRBD2. This CDR3 has 15 residues. Per the germline V gene, CDR1 is MNHEY and CDR2 is SVGAGI. Losses at the gene ends were 10 bases for V and 3 bases for J; bases not matched to a gene: 7. CDR3 residues: CAIIGTSGDTGELFF. CDR3 DNA sequence: TGTGCCATCATTGGGACTAGCGGAGACACCGGGGAGCTGTTTTTT.

The chain has TRBV25-1 and TRBJ2-7, with 7 nucleotides matching TRBD2. V was pared by 2 bases and J by 7 bases, with 17 bases of the junction left unmatched. This CDR3 contains 17 residues. The germline gives CDR1 MGHDK, CDR2 SYGVNS. CDR3 in amino acids: CASSEGGRRVGGIEQYF. CDR3 DNA sequence: TGTGCCAGCAGTGAAGGGGGAAGGCGGGTGGGGGGGATTGAGCAGTACTTC.

The V gene is TRBV7-9, the J gene TRBJ1-5; no definite D call. Germline lookup yields CDR1 SEHNR and CDR2 FQNEAQ (reference sequence). The germline V and J ends were trimmed by 6 bases and 3 bases, with 15 bases remaining between them. The CDR3 runs to 15 residues. The CDR3, as DNA: TGTGCCAGCAGTCCTCCTTGGGGAGCCAATCAGCCCCAGCATTTT. This encodes CASSPPWGANQPQHF.

This clonotype appeared many times. This chain uses TRBV7-9 with TRBJ2-2, with no clear D. The V and J ends lost 5 bases and 1 base respectively, with 8 bases between them. The CDR3 covers 14 residues. The V gene's germline CDR1 is SEHNR and CDR2 FQNEAQ (reference sequence). Here the CDR3 reads CASSAVENTGELFF. In DNA, the CDR3 is TGTGCCAGCAGCGCCGTGGAGAACACCGGGGAGCTGTTTTTT. The variable domain in full, completed from reference TRBV7-9 and TRBJ2-2, reads DTGVSQNPRHKITKRGQNVTFRCDPISEHNRLYWYRQTLGQGPEFLTYFQNEAQLEKSRLLSDRFSAERPKGSFSTLEIQRTEQGDSAMYLCASSAVENTGELFFGEGSRLTVL.

At least ten counts were recorded for this clonotype. The V call is TRBV13, the J call TRBJ2-6; tentatively, D is TRBD1 or TRBD2 (6 bases each). The CDR3 loop spans 18 amino acids. Germline assignment: CDR1 PRHDT and CDR2 FYEKMQ (reference sequence). Trimming stripped 4 bases from V and 4 bases from J, with 20 bases between. The CDR3 region is CASSSPGGAMRGANVLTF. CDR3 DNA: TGTGCCAGCAGCTCCCCCGGGGGCGCGATGAGAGGGGCCAACGTCCTGACTTTC.

This chain joins TRBV15 and TRBJ1-2; 9 nucleotides match TRBD1. This CDR3 contains 20 residues. The J segment lost 2 bases and the V segment lost 3 bases, leaving 19 bases of the junction unmatched. Germline V gene lookup returns CDR1 LNHNV and CDR2 YYDKDF (reference sequence). The CDR3, as DNA: TGTGCCACCAGCAGTCCCGGGACAGGGTTCCCAATCCCTCCAAACTATGGCTACACCTTC. It is translated as CATSSPGTGFPIPPNYGYTF.

Points on this clonotype: The junction departs from the called germline gene at one end, perhaps through a read error. The V and J genes are TRBV7-8 and TRBJ1-1, with D possibly TRBD1 on 6 matching bases. The CDR3 totals 15 residues. Germline lookup yields CDR1 SGHVS and CDR2 FQNEAQ. The CDR3 here is CASSLGGGQGTEAFF. CDR3 DNA: TGCGCCAGCAGCTTAGGCGGGGGGCAGGGCACTGAAGCTTTCTTT.

This clonotype was seen ten or more times. The CDR3 DNA is TGTGCCACCAGTGACGTACCCTTAGAGACCCAGTACTTC. Its protein is CATSDVPLETQYF. This chain uses TRBV24-1 with TRBJ2-5; D call uncertain. CDR1 is KGHDR, CDR2 SFDVKD, per germline. CDR3 length equals 13 residues. With 4 bases removed from V and 4 bases from J, the gap between germline ends came to 9 bases.

The V call is TRBV5-1, the J call TRBJ2-6; possibly TRBD1 for D (5 bases). The CDR3 spans 17 residues. V was cut by 5 bases and J by 0 bases, with 15 bases left in between. Germline CDR1 SGHRS, CDR2 YFSETQ. The chain's CDR3 is CASSLTAQSSGANVLTF. The CDR3 DNA reads as TGCGCCAGCAGTTTGACAGCCCAGAGCTCTGGGGCCAACGTCCTGACTTTC.

Points on this clonotype: This may be a read error, as it is one base from a much larger clone. Because the CDR3 is missing its conserved closing phenylalanine or tryptophan, this is likely a read error. The chain has TRBV6-1 and TRBJ2-5; 7 bases are a match to TRBD2. Trimming removed 6 bases from V and 1 base from J; junction bases left unmatched: 8. The CDR3 contains 15 residues. CDR1 is MNHNS, CDR2 SASEGT, per germline. CDR3 nucleotide sequence: TGTGCCAGCAGCAGCGAGCGGGACTTCCAAGAGACCCAGTACGTC. Amino acid sequence: CASSSERDFQETQYV.

The chain couples TRBV20-1 to TRBJ2-2, with a tentative D call TRBD1 (6 bases). The germline CDR1 and CDR2 sequences are DFQATT and SNEGSKA (reference sequence). Trimming stripped 3 bases from V and 8 bases from J, with 10 bases between. This CDR3 comprises 12 residues. The CDR3 here is CSARGATGELFF. CDR3 sequence (DNA): TGCAGTGCTAGGGGGGCTACTGGGGAGCTGTTTTTT.

This clonotype was detected ten times or more. The chain is built from TRBV5-8 and TRBJ1-5; D gene ambiguous. The germline V gene has CDR1 SGHTS and CDR2 YDEGEE. Between the trimmed V and J ends, which lost 3 bases and 4 bases, there was a span of 11 bases. The CDR3 totals 14 residues. The CDR3 nucleotides read TGTGCCAGCAGCTCAGCCCCTTCGAATCAGCCCCAGCATTTT. This codes for CASSSAPSNQPQHF. Together with reference TRBV5-8 and TRBJ1-5, the CDR3 gives the full variable domain: EAGVTQSPTHLIKTRGQQATLRCSPISGHTSVYWYQQALGLGLQFLLWYDEGEERNRGNFPPRFSGRQFPNYSSELNVNALELEDSALYLCASSSAPSNQPQHFGDGTRLSIL.

With respect to this clonotype: At one of its ends the junction is not consistent with the germline gene, which may arise from a read error. The rearrangement joins TRBV7-2 to TRBJ1-5, with TRBD1 matching 8 bases. This CDR3 spans 14 amino acids. Per germline, CDR1 SGHTA and CDR2 FQGNSA. CDR3 residues: CASSYGTGEQPQHF. The CDR3 DNA reads TGCGCCAGCAGCTACGGGACAGGAGAGCAGCCCCAGCATTTT. The entire variable domain, with the rest obtained from reference TRBV7-2 and TRBJ1-5, is as follows: GAGVSQSPSNKVTEKGKDVELRCDPISGHTALYWYRQSLGQGLEFLIYFQGNSAPDKSGLPSDRFSAERTGGSVSTLTIQRTQQEDSAVYLCASSYGTGEQPQHFGDGTRLSIL.